This entry concerns a single TCR beta chain. What it recognizes is unknown. This specimen belongs to a study of monozygotic twins with inflammatory bowel disease. Study-level points and caveats: Repertoire similarity did not differ between concordant and discordant twins, possibly owing to limited power. Compared with healthy co-twins, IBD patients showed reduced TCRbeta repertoire diversity by inverse Simpson. Patient repertoires may carry noise from differing immunosuppressive treatments.

Incorporation of UMIs carrying a 6-nucleotide sample barcode was performed by template switching. From its re-call of the 5' RACE reads, TCRdb lists each CDR3 protein once, without DNA. The sample's table shows about 160,000 distinct CDR3 sequences. Input material: blood. The TCR sequence derives from a human donor with ulcerative colitis or Crohn's disease, or a healthy co-twin of an affected twin (not recorded which).

CDR3 region: CASSPGLADTDTQYF. This rearrangement joins TRBV13 to TRBJ2-3; TCRdb's assignment of TRBD2 cannot be checked, as there is no DNA. Germline loops: CDR1 PRHDT, CDR2 FYEKMQ (reference sequence). The CDR3 spans 15 residues.